This entry features one T cell receptor beta chain sequence. Its antigen remains unidentified. From germline, CDR1 is SEHNR and CDR2 FQNEAQ (reference sequence). The V and J ends lost 4 bases and 6 bases respectively, with 29 bases between them. CDR3 length: 19 residues. Patients having uncontrolled infection, another autoimmune disease, pregnancy or lactation were not included. These data originate in a study of T cells in Graves' hyperthyroidism and ophthalmopathy. Whole-study context: Upon initial diagnosis and before any treatment, peripheral blood was collected.

RNA transcripts were the template for amplifying TCR beta CDR3 regions. The HTBI primer set was used in a first-round RT-PCR of the TCR CDR3. TCRdb re-analysed the multiplex PCR reads in MiXCR, keeping a single row per CDR3 protein. The sample lists 600,000 to 900,000 distinct CDR3 sequences, 16% occurring once. General study points: Ophthalmopathy was model-predicted a median about 7.1 months pre-onset. Most thyroid-expanded clonotypes above 0.001 were also found in blood.

V is TRBV7-9 and J is TRBJ2-3, with TRBD2 as a possible D gene (6 bases). This clonotype was obtained from a young man with Graves' hyperthyroidism. Material for sequencing was blood. The DNA of the CDR3 is TGTGCCAGCAGCTACTCCCGGGACGGCGGGACCACGCCAAGGGATACGCAGTATTTT. It translates to CASSYSRDGGTTPRDTQYF.